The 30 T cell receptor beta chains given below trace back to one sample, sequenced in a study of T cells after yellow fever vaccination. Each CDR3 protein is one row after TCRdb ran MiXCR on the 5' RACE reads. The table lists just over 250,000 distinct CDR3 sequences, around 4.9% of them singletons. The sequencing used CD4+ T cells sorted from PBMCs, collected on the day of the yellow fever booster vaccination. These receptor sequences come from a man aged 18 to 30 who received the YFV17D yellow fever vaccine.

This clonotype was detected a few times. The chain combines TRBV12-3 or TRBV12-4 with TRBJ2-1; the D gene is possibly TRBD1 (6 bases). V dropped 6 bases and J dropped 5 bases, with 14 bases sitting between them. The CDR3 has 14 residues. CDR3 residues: CASSPGQTDNEQFF. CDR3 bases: TGTGCCAGCAGCCCAGGACAGACTGACAATGAGCAGTTCTTC.

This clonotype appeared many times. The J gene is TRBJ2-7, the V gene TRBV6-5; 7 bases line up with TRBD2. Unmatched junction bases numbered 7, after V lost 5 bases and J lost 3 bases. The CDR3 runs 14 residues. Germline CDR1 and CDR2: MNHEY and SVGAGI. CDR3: CASSLVGGSYEQYF. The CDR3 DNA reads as TGTGCCAGCAGTCTGGTCGGGGGGAGCTACGAGCAGTACTTC.

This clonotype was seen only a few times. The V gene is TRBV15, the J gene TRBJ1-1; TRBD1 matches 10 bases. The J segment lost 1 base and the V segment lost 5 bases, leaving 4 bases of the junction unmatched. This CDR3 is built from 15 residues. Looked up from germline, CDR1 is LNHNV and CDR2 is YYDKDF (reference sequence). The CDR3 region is CATSGDRGSNTEAFF. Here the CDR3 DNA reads TGTGCCACCAGCGGGGACAGGGGTTCGAACACTGAAGCTTTCTTT.

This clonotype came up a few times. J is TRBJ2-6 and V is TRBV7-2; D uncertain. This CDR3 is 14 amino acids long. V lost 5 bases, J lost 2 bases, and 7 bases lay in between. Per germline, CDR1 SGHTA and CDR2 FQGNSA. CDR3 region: CASSDQPGANVLTF. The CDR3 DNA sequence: TGTGCCAGCAGCGACCAGCCTGGGGCCAACGTCCTGACTTTC.

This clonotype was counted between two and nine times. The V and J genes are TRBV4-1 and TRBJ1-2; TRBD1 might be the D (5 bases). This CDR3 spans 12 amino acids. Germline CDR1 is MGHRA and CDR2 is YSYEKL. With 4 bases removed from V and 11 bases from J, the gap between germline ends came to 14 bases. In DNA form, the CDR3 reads TGCGCCAGCAGCCTCCCCCGGGGGACGTACACCTTC. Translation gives CASSLPRGTYTF.

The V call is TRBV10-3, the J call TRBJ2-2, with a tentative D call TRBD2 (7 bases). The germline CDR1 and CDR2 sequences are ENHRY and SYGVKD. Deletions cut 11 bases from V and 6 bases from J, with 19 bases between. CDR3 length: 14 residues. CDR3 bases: TGTGCCGCCTGGGGGGGCTCCAGGGCCGGGGAGCTGTTTTTT. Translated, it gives CAAWGGSRAGELFF.

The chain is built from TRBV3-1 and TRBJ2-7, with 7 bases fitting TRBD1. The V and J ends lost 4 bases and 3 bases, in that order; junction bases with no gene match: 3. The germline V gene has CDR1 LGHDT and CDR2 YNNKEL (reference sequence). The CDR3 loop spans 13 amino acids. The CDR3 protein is CASSRNRGYEQYF. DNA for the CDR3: TGTGCCAGCAGCCGAAACAGGGGCTACGAGCAGTACTTC.

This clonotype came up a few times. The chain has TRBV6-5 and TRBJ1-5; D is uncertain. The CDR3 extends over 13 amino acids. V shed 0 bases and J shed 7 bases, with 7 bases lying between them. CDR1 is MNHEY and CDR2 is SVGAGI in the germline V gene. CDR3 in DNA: TGTGCCAGCAGTTACTCGGTGGGCCAGCCCCAGCATTTT. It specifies CASSYSVGQPQHF.

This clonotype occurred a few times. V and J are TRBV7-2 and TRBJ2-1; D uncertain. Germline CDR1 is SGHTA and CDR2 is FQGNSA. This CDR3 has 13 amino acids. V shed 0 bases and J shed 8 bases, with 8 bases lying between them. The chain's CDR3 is CASSLALIHEQFF. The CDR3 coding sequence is TGTGCCAGCAGCTTAGCGCTAATACATGAGCAGTTCTTC.

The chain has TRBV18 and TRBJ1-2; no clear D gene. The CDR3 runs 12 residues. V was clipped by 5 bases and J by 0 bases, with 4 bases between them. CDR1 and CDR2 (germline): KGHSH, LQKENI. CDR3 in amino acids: CASSDTNYGYTF. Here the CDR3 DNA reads TGTGCCAGCTCAGACACTAACTATGGCTACACCTTC.

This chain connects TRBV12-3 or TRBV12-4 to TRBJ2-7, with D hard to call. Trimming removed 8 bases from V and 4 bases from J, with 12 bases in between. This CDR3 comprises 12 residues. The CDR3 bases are TGTGCCAGCGGCGCAAGAAGATACGAGCAGTACTTC. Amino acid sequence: CASGARRYEQYF.

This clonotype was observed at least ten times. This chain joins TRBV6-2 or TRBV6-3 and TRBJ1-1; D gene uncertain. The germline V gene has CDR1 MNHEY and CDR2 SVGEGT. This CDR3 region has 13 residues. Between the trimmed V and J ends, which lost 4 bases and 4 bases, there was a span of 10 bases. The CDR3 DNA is TGTGCCAGCAGTTTTCAGGATGGCACTGAAGCTTTCTTT. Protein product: CASSFQDGTEAFF.

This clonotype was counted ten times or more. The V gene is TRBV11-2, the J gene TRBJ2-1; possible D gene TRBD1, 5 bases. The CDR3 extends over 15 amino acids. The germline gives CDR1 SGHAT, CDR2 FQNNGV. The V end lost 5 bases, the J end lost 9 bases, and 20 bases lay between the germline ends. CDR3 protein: CASSAEWGGRAEQFF. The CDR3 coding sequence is TGTGCCAGCAGCGCCGAGTGGGGCGGAAGGGCTGAGCAGTTCTTC. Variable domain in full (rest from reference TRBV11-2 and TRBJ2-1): EAGVAQSPRYKIIEKRQSVAFWCNPISGHATLYWYQQILGQGPKLLIQFQNNGVVDDSQLPKDRFSAERLKGVDSTLKIQPAKLEDSAVYLCASSAEWGGRAEQFFGPGTRLTVL.

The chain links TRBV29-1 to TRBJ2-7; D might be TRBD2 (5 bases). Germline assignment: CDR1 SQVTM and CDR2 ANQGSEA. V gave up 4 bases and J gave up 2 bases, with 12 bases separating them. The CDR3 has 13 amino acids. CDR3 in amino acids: CSVVATPTYEQYF. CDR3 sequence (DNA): TGCAGCGTTGTAGCGACCCCCACCTACGAGCAGTACTTC.

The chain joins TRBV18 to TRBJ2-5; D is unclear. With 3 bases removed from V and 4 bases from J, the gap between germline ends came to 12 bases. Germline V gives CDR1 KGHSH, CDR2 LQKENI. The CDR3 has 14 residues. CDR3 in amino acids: CASSPPSGSETQYF. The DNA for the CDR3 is TGTGCCAGCTCACCTCCGTCGGGCTCAGAGACCCAGTACTTC.

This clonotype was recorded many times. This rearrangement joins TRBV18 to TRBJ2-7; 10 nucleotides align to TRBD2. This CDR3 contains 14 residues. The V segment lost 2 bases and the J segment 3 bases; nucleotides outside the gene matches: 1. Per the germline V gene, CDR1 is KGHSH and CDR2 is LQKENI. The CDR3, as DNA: TGTGCCAGCTCACCAACTAGCGGGGTCTACGAGCAGTACGTC. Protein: CASSPTSGVYEQYV.

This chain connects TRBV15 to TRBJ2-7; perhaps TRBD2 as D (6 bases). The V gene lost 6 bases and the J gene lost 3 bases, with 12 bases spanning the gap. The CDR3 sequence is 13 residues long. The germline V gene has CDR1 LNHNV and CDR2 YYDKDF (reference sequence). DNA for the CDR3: TGTGCCACCAGACAGACCGGGAGCTACGAGCAGTACTTC. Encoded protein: CATRQTGSYEQYF. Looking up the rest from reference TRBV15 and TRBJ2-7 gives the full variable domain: DAMVIQNPRYQVTQFGKPVTLSCSQTLNHNVMYWYQQKSSQAPKLLFHYYDKDFNNEADTPDNFQSRRPNTSFCFLDIRSPGLGDTAMYLCATRQTGSYEQYFGPGTRLTVT.

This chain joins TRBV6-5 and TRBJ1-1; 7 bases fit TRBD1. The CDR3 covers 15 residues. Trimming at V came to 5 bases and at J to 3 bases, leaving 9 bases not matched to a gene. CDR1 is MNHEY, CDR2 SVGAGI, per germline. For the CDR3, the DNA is TGTGCCAGCAGTCAGGGACAGAGAGGCTACACTGAAGCTTTCTTT. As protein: CASSQGQRGYTEAFF.

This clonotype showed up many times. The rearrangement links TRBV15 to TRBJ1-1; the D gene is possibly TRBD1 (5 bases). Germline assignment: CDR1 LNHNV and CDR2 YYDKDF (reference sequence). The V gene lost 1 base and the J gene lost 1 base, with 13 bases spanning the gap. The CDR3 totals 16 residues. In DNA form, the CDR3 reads TGTGCCACCAGCAGAGGGGACCTAGCGGAGAACACTGAAGCTTTCTTT. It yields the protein CATSRGDLAENTEAFF. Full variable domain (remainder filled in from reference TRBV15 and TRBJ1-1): DAMVIQNPRYQVTQFGKPVTLSCSQTLNHNVMYWYQQKSSQAPKLLFHYYDKDFNNEADTPDNFQSRRPNTSFCFLDIRSPGLGDTAMYLCATSRGDLAENTEAFFGQGTRLTVV.

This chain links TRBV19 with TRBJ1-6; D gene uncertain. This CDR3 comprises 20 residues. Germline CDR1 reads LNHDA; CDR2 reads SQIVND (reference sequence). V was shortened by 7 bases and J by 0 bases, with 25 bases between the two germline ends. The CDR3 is CASTGRPGRGFSSYNSPLHF. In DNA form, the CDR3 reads TGTGCCAGTACAGGAAGACCGGGTCGGGGTTTCAGCTCCTATAATTCACCCCTCCACTTT.

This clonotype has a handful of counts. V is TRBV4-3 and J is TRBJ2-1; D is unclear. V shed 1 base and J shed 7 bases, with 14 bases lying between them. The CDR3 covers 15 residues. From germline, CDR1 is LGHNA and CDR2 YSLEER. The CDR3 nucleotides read TGCGCCAGCAGCCAAGGCCAGGCAGGTCGAAATGAGCAGTTCTTC. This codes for CASSQGQAGRNEQFF.

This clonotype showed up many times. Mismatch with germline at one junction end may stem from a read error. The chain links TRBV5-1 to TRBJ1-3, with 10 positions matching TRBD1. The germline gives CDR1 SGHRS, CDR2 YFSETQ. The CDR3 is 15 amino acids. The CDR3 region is CASSTGQGTGSTIYF. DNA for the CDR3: TGCGCCAGCAGCACGGGACAGGGGACGGGAAGCACCATATATTTT.

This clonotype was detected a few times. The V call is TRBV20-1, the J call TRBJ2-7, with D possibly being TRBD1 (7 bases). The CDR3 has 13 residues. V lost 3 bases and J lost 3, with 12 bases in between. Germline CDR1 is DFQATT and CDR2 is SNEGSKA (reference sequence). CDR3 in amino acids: CSASRGEIYEQYF. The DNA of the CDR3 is TGCAGTGCTAGCAGGGGGGAGATCTACGAGCAGTACTTC.

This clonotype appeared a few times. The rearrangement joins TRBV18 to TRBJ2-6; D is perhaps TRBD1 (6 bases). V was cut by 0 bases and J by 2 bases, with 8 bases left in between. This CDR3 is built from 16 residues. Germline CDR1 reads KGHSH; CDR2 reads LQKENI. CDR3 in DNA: TGTGCCAGCTCACCACCAACAGGGACTGGGGCCAACGTCCTGACTTTC. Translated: CASSPPTGTGANVLTF.

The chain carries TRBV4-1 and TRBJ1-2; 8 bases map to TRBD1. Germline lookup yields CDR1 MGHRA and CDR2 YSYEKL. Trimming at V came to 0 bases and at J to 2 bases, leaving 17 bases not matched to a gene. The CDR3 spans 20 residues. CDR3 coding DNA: TGCGCCAGCAGCCAAGAGTGGGGCGGTTGGACAGGGAACCCGAACTATGGCTACACCTTC. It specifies CASSQEWGGWTGNPNYGYTF.

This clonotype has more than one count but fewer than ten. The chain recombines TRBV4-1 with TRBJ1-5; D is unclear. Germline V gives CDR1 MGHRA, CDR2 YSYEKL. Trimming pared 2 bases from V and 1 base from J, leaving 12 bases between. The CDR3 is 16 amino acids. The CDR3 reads CASSQPDRGSNQPQHF. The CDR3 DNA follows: TGCGCCAGCAGCCAACCAGATCGGGGAAGCAATCAGCCCCAGCATTTT.

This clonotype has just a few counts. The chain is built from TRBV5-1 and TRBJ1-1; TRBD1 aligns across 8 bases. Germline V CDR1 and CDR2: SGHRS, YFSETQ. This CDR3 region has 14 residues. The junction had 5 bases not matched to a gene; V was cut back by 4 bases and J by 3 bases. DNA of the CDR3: TGCGCCAGCAGCGTACAGGGGGGTGACACTGAAGCTTTCTTT. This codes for CASSVQGGDTEAFF.

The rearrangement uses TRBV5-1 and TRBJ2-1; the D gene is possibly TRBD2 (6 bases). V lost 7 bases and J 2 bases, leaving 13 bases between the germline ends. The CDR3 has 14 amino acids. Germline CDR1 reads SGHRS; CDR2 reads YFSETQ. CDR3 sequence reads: CASGSRGTYNEQFF. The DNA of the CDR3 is TGCGCCAGCGGTTCGCGGGGAACCTACAATGAGCAGTTCTTC. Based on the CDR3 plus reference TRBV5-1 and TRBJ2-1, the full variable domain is KAGVTQTPRYLIKTRGQQVTLSCSPISGHRSVSWYQQTPGQGLQFLFEYFSETQRNKGNFPGRFSGRQFSNSRSEMNVSTLELGDSALYLCASGSRGTYNEQFFGPGTRLTVL.

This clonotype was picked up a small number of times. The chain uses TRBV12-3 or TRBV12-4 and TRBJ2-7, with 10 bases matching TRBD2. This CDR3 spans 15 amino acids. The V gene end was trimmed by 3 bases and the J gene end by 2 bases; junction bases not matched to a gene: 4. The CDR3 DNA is TGTGCCAGCAGTTTTGCTAGCGGGGGAACCTACGAGCAGTACGTC. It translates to CASSFASGGTYEQYV.

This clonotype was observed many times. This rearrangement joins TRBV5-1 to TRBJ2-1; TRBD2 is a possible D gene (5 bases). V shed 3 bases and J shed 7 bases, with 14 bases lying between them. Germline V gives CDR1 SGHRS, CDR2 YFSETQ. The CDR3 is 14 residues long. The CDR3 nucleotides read TGCGCCAGCAGCTGGTCCGGGGATACGAATGAGCAGTTCTTC. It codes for CASSWSGDTNEQFF.